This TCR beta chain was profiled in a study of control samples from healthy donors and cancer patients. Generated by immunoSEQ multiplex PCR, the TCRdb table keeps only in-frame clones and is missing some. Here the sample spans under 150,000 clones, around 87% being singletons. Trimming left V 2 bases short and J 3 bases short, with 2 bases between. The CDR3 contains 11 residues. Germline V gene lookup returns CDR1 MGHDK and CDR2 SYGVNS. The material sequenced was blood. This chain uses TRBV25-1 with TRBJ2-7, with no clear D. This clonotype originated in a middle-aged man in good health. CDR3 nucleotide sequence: TGTGCCAGCAGTGAAATCTACGAGCAGTACTTC. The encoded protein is CASSEIYEQYF.